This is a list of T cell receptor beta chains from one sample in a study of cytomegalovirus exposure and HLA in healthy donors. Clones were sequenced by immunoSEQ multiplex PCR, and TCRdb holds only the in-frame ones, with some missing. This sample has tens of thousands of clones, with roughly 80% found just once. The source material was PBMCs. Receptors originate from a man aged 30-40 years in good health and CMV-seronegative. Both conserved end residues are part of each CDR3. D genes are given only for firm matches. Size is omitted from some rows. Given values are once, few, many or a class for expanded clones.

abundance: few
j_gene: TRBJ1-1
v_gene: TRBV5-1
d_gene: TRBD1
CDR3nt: TGCGCCAGCAGCTGGGAGGCACAGGGGGATGAAGCTTTCTTT
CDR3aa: CASSWEAQGDEAFF

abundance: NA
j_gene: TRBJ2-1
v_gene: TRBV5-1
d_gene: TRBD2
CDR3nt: TGCGCCAGCAGCTTGACTAGCGGGGAATACAATGAGCAGTTCTTC
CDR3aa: CASSLTSGEYNEQFF

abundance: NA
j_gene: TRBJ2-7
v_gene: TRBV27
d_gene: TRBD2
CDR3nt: TGTGCCACGGGGCGACTTAGCGGGTTTGACTACGAGCAGTACTTC
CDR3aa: CATGRLSGFDYEQYF

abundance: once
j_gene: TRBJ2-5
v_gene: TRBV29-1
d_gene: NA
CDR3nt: TGCAGCGTTGAAGGACAGGACTACCAAGAGACCCAGTACTTC
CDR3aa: CSVEGQDYQETQYF

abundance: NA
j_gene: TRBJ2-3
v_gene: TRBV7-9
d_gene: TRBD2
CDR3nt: TGTGCCAGCAGTTGGGTACGAGCGGGGACTACAGATACGCAGTATTTT
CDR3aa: CASSWVRAGTTDTQYF

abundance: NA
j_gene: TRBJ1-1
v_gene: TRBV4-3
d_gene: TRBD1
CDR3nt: TGCGCCAGCAGCCGCGCCGGGACAGGCGCTGAAGCTTTCTTT
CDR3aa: CASSRAGTGAEAFF

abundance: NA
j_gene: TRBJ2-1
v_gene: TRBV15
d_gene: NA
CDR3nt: TGTGCCACCAGCAGAGAGCGGGGCTCCTACAATGAGCAGTTCTTC
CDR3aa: CATSRERGSYNEQFF

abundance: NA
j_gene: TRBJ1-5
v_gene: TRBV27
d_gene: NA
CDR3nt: TGTGCCAGCAGTTATCAGGGGAGCAATCAGCCCCAGCATTTT
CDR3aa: CASSYQGSNQPQHF

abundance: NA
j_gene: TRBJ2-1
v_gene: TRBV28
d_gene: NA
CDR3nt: TGTGCCAGCAGTCCCCCCTTGACAACCCCCAATGAGCAGTTCTTC
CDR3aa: CASSPPLTTPNEQFF

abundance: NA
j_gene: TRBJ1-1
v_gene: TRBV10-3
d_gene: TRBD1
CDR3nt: TGTGCCATCAGTGACGGGACAGCGAACACTGAAGCTTTCTTT
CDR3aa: CAISDGTANTEAFF

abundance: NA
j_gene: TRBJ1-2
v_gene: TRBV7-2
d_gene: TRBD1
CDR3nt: TGTGCCAGCAGCTGGACAGGGGGCCCCAACTATGGCTACACCTTC
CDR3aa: CASSWTGGPNYGYTF

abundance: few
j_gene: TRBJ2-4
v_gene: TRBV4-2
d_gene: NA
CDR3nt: TGTGCCAGCAGCCAAGGACAGATAGCCAAAAACATTCAGTACTTC
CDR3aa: CASSQGQIAKNIQYF